The 24 T cell receptor beta chains reported below all come from one sample, sequenced in a study of shared clonotypes between healthy human individuals. Measured with immunoSEQ multiplex PCR; TCRdb has only the in-frame clones, and not every one. The sample shows millions of clones, around 96% of them seen only once. As defined, naive CD8 cells were CD45RO-negative and positively selected for CCR7, with terminally differentiated effector memory CD45RA+ cells excluded. Sample: naive CD8+ T cells sorted from blood. These receptors were obtained from a man aged 18 to 29 in good health.

The chain uses TRBV9 and TRBJ1-2; TRBD1 matches at 8 bases. This CDR3 is 13 amino acids long. CDR1 and CDR2 from the germline V gene are SGDLS and YYNGEE. Trimming removed 2 bases from V and 6 bases from J; junction bases left unmatched: 3. The CDR3 sequence is CASSVWTGHGYTF. CDR3 sequence (DNA): TGTGCCAGCAGCGTCTGGACAGGGCATGGCTACACCTTC.

Turning to this clone: This CDR3 is also generated by other DNA sequences in the sample. The rearrangement links TRBV6-5 to TRBJ1-1; D is ambiguous. V was shortened by 0 bases and J by 7 bases, with 9 bases between the two germline ends. CDR3 length: 13 amino acids. The germline CDR1 and CDR2 sequences are MNHEY and SVGAGI. CDR3 DNA sequence: TGTGCCAGCAGTTACTCGGAGGGAGTTGAAGCTTTCTTT. It yields the protein CASSYSEGVEAFF.

The chain carries TRBV19 and TRBJ1-1; TRBD1 is a possible D gene (5 bases). The CDR3 is 13 amino acids. Per the germline V gene, CDR1 is LNHDA and CDR2 is SQIVND (reference sequence). The germline V and J ends were trimmed by 8 bases and 5 bases, with 15 bases remaining between them. The CDR3 protein is CASGVEGRTEAFF. DNA for the CDR3: TGTGCCAGTGGGGTTGAGGGGAGGACTGAAGCTTTCTTT.

The V call is TRBV11-2, the J call TRBJ1-4; the match to TRBD1 covers 10 bases. The germline gives CDR1 SGHAT, CDR2 FQNNGV. CDR3 size: 15 residues. V shed 4 bases and J 8 bases; nucleotides not matched to a gene: 7. In DNA form, the CDR3 reads TGTGCCAGCAGCTGGATCGGGACAGGGGACGAAAAACTGTTTTTT. Translating gives CASSWIGTGDEKLFF.

The V gene is TRBV6-6, the J gene TRBJ1-3, with D uncertain. The V gene lost 7 bases and the J gene lost 0 bases, with 7 bases spanning the gap. In germline, CDR1 is MNHNY, CDR2 SVGAGI (reference sequence). The CDR3 is 13 residues long. CDR3: CASTPVSGNTIYF. Written as DNA, the CDR3 is TGTGCCAGCACCCCCGTCTCTGGAAACACCATATATTTT.

The rearrangement joins TRBV7-6 to TRBJ2-6; D gene uncertain. This CDR3 region has 16 residues. Germline-derived CDR1 and CDR2 are SGHVS and FNYEAQ. V lost 5 bases to trimming and J lost 1 base, with 12 bases between them. The CDR3 DNA is TGTGCCAGCAGCCCCCTTAGGGTTTCTGGGGCCAACGTCCTGACTTTC. This gives the protein CASSPLRVSGANVLTF. Based on the CDR3 plus reference TRBV7-6 and TRBJ2-6, the full variable domain is GAGVSQSPRYKVTKRGQDVALRCDPISGHVSLYWYRQALGQGPEFLTYFNYEAQQDKSGLPNDRFSAERPEGSISTLTIQRTEQRDSAMYRCASSPLRVSGANVLTFGAGSRLTVL.

The chain couples TRBV4-1 to TRBJ2-5; TRBD2 matches 7 bases. The CDR3 contains 16 residues. J lost 5 bases, V lost 4 bases, and 13 bases had no gene match. CDR1 and CDR2 (germline): MGHRA, YSYEKL. The CDR3 bases are TGCGCCAGCAGCCTCCTGGGGGAGGGAGTGGAGGAGACCCAGTACTTC. Translation: CASSLLGEGVEETQYF.

The CDR3: CSSRDGSYEQYF. The CDR3 nucleotides read TGCAGCTCTCGGGACGGCTCCTACGAGCAGTACTTC. V and J are TRBV29-1 and TRBJ2-7; D is possibly TRBD1 or TRBD2 (5 bases each). The CDR3 totals 12 residues. V lost 8 bases to trimming and J lost 0 bases, with 11 bases between them. CDR1 is SQVTM, CDR2 ANQGSEA, per germline.

The gene calls are TRBV19 and TRBJ2-2, with D perhaps matching TRBD2 (6 bases). From germline, CDR1 is LNHDA and CDR2 SQIVND (reference sequence). Trimming stripped 6 bases from V and 5 bases from J, with 22 bases between. The CDR3 loop spans 17 amino acids. CDR3 sequence: CASRSGLAEFGTGELFF. The CDR3 DNA follows: TGTGCCAGTAGATCGGGACTTGCGGAATTTGGGACCGGGGAGCTGTTTTTT.

This chain uses TRBV4-1 with TRBJ2-1; TRBD2 might be the D (5 bases). With 0 bases removed from V and 9 bases from J, the gap between germline ends came to 12 bases. Germline V gene data show CDR1 as MGHRA and CDR2 as YSYEKL. The CDR3 has 14 residues. The CDR3 bases are TGCGCCAGCAGCCAAGAAGGAGTAGCGCTTGAGCAGTTCTTC. Protein sequence: CASSQEGVALEQFF.

The genes are TRBV7-9 and TRBJ2-2, with a possible D match to TRBD1 (6 bases). Germline values: CDR1 SEHNR, CDR2 FQNEAQ (reference sequence). This CDR3 is built from 16 residues. V was clipped by 0 bases and J by 4 bases, with 12 bases between them. The CDR3 nucleotides are TGTGCCAGCAGCTTAGCAATTACAGGGCCCACCGGGGAGCTGTTTTTT. Translated: CASSLAITGPTGELFF.

The gene calls are TRBV5-4 and TRBJ2-7; 7 bases agree with TRBD2. Germline assignment: CDR1 SGHNT and CDR2 YYREEE (reference sequence). With 4 bases clipped from V and 3 bases from J, the junction kept 13 bases outside the gene matches. The CDR3 extends over 16 amino acids. The CDR3 region has the DNA TGTGCCAGCAGCCTACAGCCCGAGCGGGACGACTACGAGCAGTACTTC. Protein: CASSLQPERDDYEQYF.

The chain couples TRBV2 to TRBJ2-2; D possibly corresponds to TRBD1 (5 bases). V was clipped by 1 base and J by 3 bases, with 15 bases between them. The germline V gene encodes CDR1 SNHLY and CDR2 FYNNEI. CDR3 size: 17 residues. CDR3 amino acids: CASSEVGPGAYTGELFF. CDR3 nucleotide sequence: TGTGCCAGCAGTGAAGTAGGTCCTGGGGCTTACACCGGGGAGCTGTTTTTT.

J is TRBJ2-7 and V is TRBV5-1, with 9 bases that match TRBD2. This CDR3 comprises 17 residues. The germline V gene has CDR1 SGHRS and CDR2 YFSETQ. J gave up 4 bases and V 1 base, and 12 bases lay outside the gene matches. Here the CDR3 DNA reads TGCGCCAGCAGCTTGAAAGGTAGCGGGGGAGCTCAATACGAGCAGTACTTC. Translation: CASSLKGSGGAQYEQYF.

A word on this clone: Other DNA sequences within the sample encode an identical CDR3. This chain connects TRBV19 to TRBJ1-6, with a tentative D call TRBD1 (5 bases). V was trimmed by 1 base and J by 7 bases, leaving 8 bases between them. Germline V gives CDR1 LNHDA, CDR2 SQIVND (reference sequence). The CDR3 extends over 14 amino acids. The CDR3 spells CASSIGDSNSPLHF. The CDR3 nucleotides are TGTGCCAGTAGTATAGGGGACTCGAATTCACCCCTCCACTTT.

The gene calls are TRBV5-5 and TRBJ2-1, with D unresolved. This CDR3 comprises 10 residues. Trimming took off 7 bases at V and 8 bases at J, with 7 bases between the two ends. CDR1 SGHKS and CDR2 YYEKEE come from the germline V gene (reference sequence). The CDR3 loop reads CASGPYEQFF. The CDR3 DNA sequence: TGTGCCAGCGGGCCCTATGAGCAGTTCTTC.

The rearrangement uses TRBV5-1 and TRBJ2-7; maybe TRBD1 (6 bases). Trimming removed 0 bases at V and 3 bases at J, with 10 bases between. The CDR3 runs 14 residues. CDR1 is SGHRS and CDR2 is YFSETQ in the germline V gene. CDR3 DNA: TGCGCCAGCAGCTTGGGGACAGTCCGCTACGAGCAGTACTTC. It translates to CASSLGTVRYEQYF.

V and J are TRBV4-2 and TRBJ2-7, with 9 bases identical to TRBD1. Germline CDR1 is LGHNA and CDR2 is YNFKEQ. The CDR3 contains 17 residues. J was trimmed by 2 bases and V by 4 bases; bases with no gene match: 12. CDR3 DNA: TGTGCCAGCAGCCCAGGCGCTCCGGGACAGGGTCCCTACGAGCAGTACTTC. Amino acids: CASSPGAPGQGPYEQYF.

CDR3 nucleotides: TGCGCCAGCAGCCCCTCGACAGGGGTAGAGCCCCAGCATTTT. Protein: CASSPSTGVEPQHF. The V and J genes are TRBV4-1 and TRBJ1-5; TRBD1 agrees at 8 bases. Germline V gene data show CDR1 as MGHRA and CDR2 as YSYEKL. The ends lost 4 bases at V and 8 bases at J; junction bases unmatched: 7. The CDR3 spans 14 residues.

The chain links TRBV7-8 to TRBJ2-7; D is possibly TRBD2 (6 bases). V lost 0 bases, J lost 5 bases, and 8 bases lay in between. The CDR3 spans 13 residues. The germline CDR1 and CDR2 sequences are SGHVS and FQNEAQ. For the CDR3, the DNA is TGTGCCAGCAGCTTAGCGCGGGGCCACGAGCAGTACTTC. Protein sequence: CASSLARGHEQYF. The full variable domain, in which reference TRBV7-8 and TRBJ2-7 provide the parts outside the CDR3, is GAGVSQSPRYKVAKRGQDVALRCDPISGHVSLFWYQQALGQGPEFLTYFQNEAQLDKSGLPSDRFFAERPEGSVSTLKIQRTQQEDSAVYLCASSLARGHEQYFGPGTRLTVT.

This clone came up once. The J gene is TRBJ2-1, the V gene TRBV5-8; TRBD1 or TRBD2 may be the D gene (5 bases each). The germline CDR1 and CDR2 sequences are SGHTS and YDEGEE. This CDR3 spans 13 amino acids. Trimming took 2 bases from V and 8 from J, leaving 11 bases between them. The CDR3 loop reads CASSFLGVDEQFF. The CDR3 bases are TGTGCCAGCAGCTTTTTGGGGGTGGATGAGCAGTTCTTC.

The rearrangement links TRBV19 to TRBJ2-7, with D possibly matching TRBD1 (6 bases). The CDR3 totals 15 residues. V was cut by 4 bases and J by 0 bases, with 13 bases left in between. Germline-derived CDR1 and CDR2 are LNHDA and SQIVND (reference sequence). The CDR3 is CASSKGVGRSYEQYF. CDR3 coding DNA: TGTGCCAGTAGTAAGGGGGTCGGGCGCTCCTACGAGCAGTACTTC.

This clone is a singleton in its sample. The gene calls are TRBV4-1 and TRBJ1-1, with 7 nucleotides matching TRBD1. The CDR3 is 13 amino acids. The ends lost 3 bases at V and 7 bases at J; junction bases unmatched: 5. In germline, CDR1 is MGHRA, CDR2 YSYEKL. DNA for the CDR3: TGCGCCAGCAGCCAGGTGACAGGGAATGAAGCTTTCTTT. Translation: CASSQVTGNEAFF.

This clone has just one count. The V gene is TRBV7-3, the J gene TRBJ1-1; D call uncertain. From germline, CDR1 is SGHTA and CDR2 FQGTGA. The CDR3 consists of 14 residues. Trimming stripped 1 base from V and 0 bases from J, with 6 bases between. As DNA, the CDR3 is TGTGCCAGCAGCTTAATGGGGATGAACACTGAAGCTTTCTTT. It codes for CASSLMGMNTEAFF. The complete variable domain, with remaining parts taken from reference TRBV7-3 and TRBJ1-1, reads GAGVSQTPSNKVTEKGKYVELRCDPISGHTALYWYRQSLGQGPEFLIYFQGTGAADDSGLPNDRFFAVRPEGSVSTLKIQRTERGDSAVYLCASSLMGMNTEAFFGQGTRLTVV.